This T cell receptor (beta chain) came from a study of human T cells and chemical hapten exposure. Study observations and caveats: The donor cohort had alopecia, so its immune response may not match that of healthy people.

The CDR3 covers 13 residues. Trimming removed 5 bases at V and 4 bases at J, with 10 bases between. Germline CDR1 and CDR2: SGHTA and FQGNSA. The library gave individual cDNA molecules unique molecular identifiers. From the RACE reads, TCRdb called clonotypes with MiXCR, one entry per CDR3 protein. The table records about 90,000 distinct CDR3 sequences, roughly 11% of them present only once. Time point defined: patch test 3, about 24 weeks after DPC sensitization. Treatment: therapeutic diphenylcyclopropenone sensitization with weekly scalp DPC. Patients had alopecia, were aged 18 to 70, and were not pregnant. Total RNA was isolated from unfractionated whole blood. With respect to this clonotype: Its target is unknown.

This TCR came from a woman in her 30s with alopecia areata. Some clones in this sample may be carry-over from other donors' samples. The sample here was whole blood, taken in connection with sensitization to the hapten diphenylcyclopropenone (DPC). V and J are TRBV7-2 and TRBJ2-3; D is possibly TRBD1 (6 bases). The CDR3 sequence: CASSQSGADTQYF. The CDR3, as DNA: TGTGCCAGCAGCCAGTCAGGGGCAGATACGCAGTATTTT.